The 17 T cell receptor beta chains listed next were all sequenced from one sample in a study of blood T cell repertoires in COVID-19. TCRdb keeps only in-frame clones here, not all; method: immunoSEQ multiplex PCR. Of about 180,000 clones listed, around 80% are singletons. Sequenced sample: peripheral blood. The receptors originated from a woman older than 75 with COVID-19, enrolled during active disease.

The chain has TRBV5-1 and TRBJ2-1, with TRBD1 matching over 8 bases. The CDR3 has 14 amino acids. V shed 7 bases and J 6 bases; nucleotides not matched to a gene: 9. CDR1 and CDR2 from the germline V gene are SGHRS and YFSETQ. CDR3 DNA sequence: TGCGCCAGCGGCCCACAGGGGGTGGGCAATGAGCAGTTCTTC. Amino acids: CASGPQGVGNEQFF.

The CDR3 loop is CASSEFLAGVTEQFF. As DNA, the CDR3 is TGTGCCAGCAGTGAATTTCTAGCGGGAGTGACTGAGCAGTTCTTC. The chain recombines TRBV6-1 with TRBJ2-1; 10 nucleotides agree with TRBD2. V lost 2 bases, J lost 9 bases, and 7 bases stayed unmatched. CDR3 size: 15 residues. Germline assignment: CDR1 MNHNS and CDR2 SASEGT.

The rearrangement uses TRBV29-1 and TRBJ2-1; 7 bases align to TRBD1. The germline V gene has CDR1 SQVTM and CDR2 ANQGSEA. Trimming removed 6 bases from V and 6 bases from J; junction bases left unmatched: 8. The CDR3 totals 13 residues. The CDR3 sequence is CSVEGARGNEQFF. The CDR3 DNA sequence: TGCAGCGTCGAGGGGGCTCGGGGCAATGAGCAGTTCTTC.

The chain carries TRBV5-4 and TRBJ2-5; TRBD1 agrees at 8 bases. The germline gives CDR1 SGHNT, CDR2 YYREEE (reference sequence). V trimming: 0 bases; J trimming: 2 bases; junction bases outside the gene matches: 0. CDR3 length: 14 residues. CDR3 amino acids: CASSLGDRQETQYF. The CDR3 DNA reads TGTGCCAGCAGCTTGGGGGACAGGCAAGAGACCCAGTACTTC.

The chain carries TRBV27 and TRBJ2-1, with 10 bases matching TRBD2. The germline CDR1 and CDR2 sequences are MNHEY and SMNVEV (reference sequence). V was clipped by 6 bases and J by 4 bases; unmatched bases: 6. This CDR3 region has 15 residues. The CDR3 nucleotides are TGTGCCAGCAGATCAGCGGGGGGGACTTACAATGAGCAGTTCTTC. This sequence encodes CASRSAGGTYNEQFF.

The chain is built from TRBV7-8 and TRBJ1-3; 8 bases are shared with TRBD1. CDR1 and CDR2 (germline): SGHVS, FQNEAQ. With V trimmed by 1 base and J by 9 bases, 5 bases remained unmatched. The CDR3 runs 14 residues. The CDR3 DNA is TGTGCCAGCAGCTTAGGCGGACAGGGCGGCACCATATATTTT. Amino acid sequence: CASSLGGQGGTIYF.

This clone was seen a single time. The chain links TRBV27 to TRBJ2-2, with TRBD2 matching 12 bases. Germline trimming cut 6 bases from V and 6 bases from J; bases unmatched to any gene: 5. The CDR3 has 15 amino acids. CDR1 and CDR2 from the germline V gene are MNHEY and SMNVEV (reference sequence). CDR3 protein: CASSRRLAGAGELFF. The CDR3 region has the DNA TGTGCCAGCAGCCGTCGACTAGCGGGGGCCGGGGAGCTGTTTTTT.

The chain links TRBV27 to TRBJ2-3; D might be TRBD1 (6 bases). The CDR3 has 13 residues. V dropped 6 bases and J dropped 4 bases, with 11 bases sitting between them. Looked up from germline, CDR1 is MNHEY and CDR2 is SMNVEV (reference sequence). This chain's CDR3 is CASRTGISDTQYF. The DNA for the CDR3 is TGTGCCAGCAGGACAGGAATTTCAGATACGCAGTATTTT.

This clone appeared a few times. The chain carries TRBV4-1 and TRBJ1-2; TRBD1 agrees at 8 bases. After removal of 0 bases from V and 3 bases from J, the junction contained 12 bases not matched to a gene. From germline, CDR1 is MGHRA and CDR2 YSYEKL. The CDR3 sequence is 18 residues long. CDR3 amino acids: CASSQEGWLEGQDYGYTF. Here the CDR3 DNA reads TGCGCCAGCAGCCAAGAAGGGTGGTTGGAGGGACAGGACTATGGCTACACCTTC.

The V call is TRBV5-1, the J call TRBJ1-6; 7 nucleotides align to TRBD1. CDR3 length: 14 amino acids. Looked up from germline, CDR1 is SGHRS and CDR2 is YFSETQ. Trimming at V came to 0 bases and at J to 9 bases, leaving 3 bases not matched to a gene. The CDR3 reads CASSLVTGSSPLHF. The CDR3, as DNA: TGCGCCAGCAGCTTGGTGACAGGGAGTTCACCCCTCCACTTT.

This clone came up many times. The CDR3 DNA reads TGTGCCAGTAGTGCCCGACAGGGGGAACATAATTCACCCCTCCACTTT. Translated: CASSARQGEHNSPLHF. The V and J genes are TRBV19 and TRBJ1-6, with TRBD1 matching over 9 bases. The germline CDR1 and CDR2 sequences are LNHDA and SQIVND (reference sequence). V lost 5 bases to trimming and J lost 5 bases; unmatched junction nucleotides: 7. This CDR3 is 16 amino acids long. The full variable domain, with the rest looked up from reference TRBV19 and TRBJ1-6, is DGGITQSPKYLFRKEGQNVTLSCEQNLNHDAMYWYRQDPGQGLRLIYYSQIVNDFQKGDIAEGYSVSREKKESFPLTVTSAQKNPTAFYLCASSARQGEHNSPLHFGNGTRLTVT.

This chain joins TRBV2 and TRBJ1-6; D is undetermined. Germline assignment: CDR1 SNHLY and CDR2 FYNNEI. The CDR3 has 14 amino acids. The V end lost 10 bases, the J end lost 8 bases, and 18 bases lay between the germline ends. In DNA, the CDR3 is TGTGCCACCCAACGGGAGACTAGGGATTCACCCCTCCACTTT. It translates to CATQRETRDSPLHF.

V usage is TRBV19 and J usage is TRBJ1-2; no clear D. Germline CDR1 and CDR2: LNHDA and SQIVND (reference sequence). The CDR3 length is 13 residues. Deletions cut 2 bases from V and 4 bases from J, with 8 bases between. The CDR3 sequence is CASSIIYSYGYTF. The CDR3 DNA reads as TGTGCCAGTAGTATAATATATAGCTATGGCTACACCTTC.

The rearrangement links TRBV2 to TRBJ1-3; TRBD1 might be the D (5 bases). Germline loops: CDR1 SNHLY, CDR2 FYNNEI. This CDR3 spans 13 amino acids. Trimming removed 4 bases at V and 8 bases at J, with 12 bases between. This CDR3 is CASSAEGVDTIYF. The CDR3 nucleotides read TGTGCCAGCAGTGCGGAAGGGGTAGACACCATATATTTT.

This chain uses TRBV7-2 with TRBJ1-2; 9 bases align to TRBD1. V trimming: 5 bases; J trimming: 5 bases; junction bases outside the gene matches: 6. This CDR3 is 14 amino acids long. Germline loops: CDR1 SGHTA, CDR2 FQGNSA. The CDR3 loop reads CASSEQQGAYGYTF. The CDR3 region has the DNA TGTGCCAGCAGCGAACAACAGGGGGCATATGGCTACACCTTC. The variable domain in full, completed from reference TRBV7-2 and TRBJ1-2, reads GAGVSQSPSNKVTEKGKDVELRCDPISGHTALYWYRQSLGQGLEFLIYFQGNSAPDKSGLPSDRFSAERTGGSVSTLTIQRTQQEDSAVYLCASSEQQGAYGYTFGSGTRLTVV.

In its sample, this clone was seen once. The CDR3 DNA reads TGTGCCAGTAGTAATCACAGGGGGCGGATCACTGAAGCTTTCTTT. Residues: CASSNHRGRITEAFF. The chain couples TRBV19 to TRBJ1-1, with 9 nucleotides matching TRBD1. Germline lookup yields CDR1 LNHDA and CDR2 SQIVND (reference sequence). The CDR3 consists of 15 residues. J lost 4 bases, V lost 4 bases, and 7 bases had no gene match.

The genes are TRBV18 and TRBJ1-1; maybe TRBD1 (6 bases). Germline V gives CDR1 KGHSH, CDR2 LQKENI. Trimming removed 3 bases at V and 1 base at J, with 9 bases between. The CDR3 has 14 amino acids. The CDR3 nucleotides are TGTGCCAGCTCACCCAGACAGGAGAACACTGAAGCTTTCTTT. It encodes CASSPRQENTEAFF.